The rows below give T cell receptor delta chains drawn from one sample of a study of human gamma delta and Vdelta1 T cells. TCRdb re-identified clones in the PCR reads via CATT. The table records over 10,000 delta-chain clones, roughly 50% of them present only once. Their recognized antigens are unknown. The source material was Vdelta1 gamma-delta T cells from blood grown in culture (DOT cells). Every receptor here comes from a human donor in good health. Each CDR3 is given with its conserved first and last residue. A D gene is named only where the DNA matches it firmly. Clone size is shown for a subset of rows, as once, few, many or a class of expanded clone.

j_call,d_call,v_call,clone_size,cdr3_nt,cdr3_aa
TRDJ1,TRDD3,TRDV1,-,TGTGCTCTACATAAGGGGGTAAGCCTTCCCAAGACTACTGGGGGCCAATACACCGATAAACTCATCTTT,CALHKGVSLPKTTGGQYTDKLIF
TRDJ1,-,TRDV1,-,TGTGCTCTTGGGGAACGTCTACGGGGTGGGTACATGTACACCGATAAACTCATCTTT,CALGERLRGGYMYTDKLIF
TRDJ1,TRDD3,TRDV1,few,TGTGCTCTTGGGGAACTAGTAATAAGGGGATTTTCCAAATCGATGGGCACTGGGGGACGAGGGTCTAAACTCATCTTT,CALGELVIRGFSKSMGTGGRGSKLIF
TRDJ1,-,TRDV1,-,TGTGCTCTTGGGGGAACAAGAAAAAGAGTGTACTGGGATAAACTCATCTTT,CALGGTRKRVYWDKLIF
TRDJ1,TRDD2,TRDV3,-,TGTGCCTCCTCTGACGACGGAGCTTCCTACCATAAGCTGGGGATGTACACCGATAAACTCATCTTT,CASSDDGASYHKLGMYTDKLIF
TRDJ1,-,TRDV1,-,TGTGCTCTTGGGGAAGTCGGCCAGCGCGGGGGCCCGTACACCGATAAACTCATCTTT,CALGEVGQRGGPYTDKLIF
TRDJ1,TRDD3,TRDV1,-,TGTGCTCTTGGGGTCAAGGGTAACACCATACAGGACGTGAGGGTCTACTGGGGATACGTCGATAAACTCATCTTT,CALGVKGNTIQDVRVYWGYVDKLIF
TRDJ1,TRDD3,TRDV1,few,TGTGCTCTTGGGTCCCAGACTTCCTTACCGTACTGGGGGATACGAAACGATAAACTCATCTTT,CALGSQTSLPYWGIRNDKLIF
TRDJ3,-,TRDV1,once,TGTGCTCTTGGGGAAGGTGTGCAGGGACTTAGCTCCTGGGACACCCGACAGATGTTTTTC,CALGEGVQGLSSWDTRQMFF
TRDJ1,TRDD3,TRDV1,-,TGTGCTCTTGGGGACGGGGCTCCTACGGGGTGGGGGATTAGGAGGGCTTACACCGATAAACTCATCTTT,CALGDGAPTGWGIRRAYTDKLIF
TRDJ1,-,TRDV1,-,TGTGCTCTTGGGGAAGTCAGTTCCCTAGACAAAAATCAACTCATCTTT,CALGEVSSLDKNQLIF
TRDJ1,TRDD3,TRDV1,few,TGTGCTCTTGGGGAACTCCTCCTACGAAGTAGTGGGGGATACCGGTACACCGATAAACTCATCTTT,CALGELLLRSSGGYRYTDKLIF
TRDJ1,TRDD3,TRDV1,few,TGTGCTCTTGGGGAGGACCGCCTTCCCGAGTACTGGGGGAAGAGAGGCGAGGGTAAACTCATCTTT,CALGEDRLPEYWGKRGEGKLIF
TRDJ1,TRDD3,TRDV1,-,TGTGCTCTTGGGGACCAGCCTTCCCGTCGGGGATACGCGGAACTCATCTTT,CALGDQPSRRGYAELIF
TRDJ1,-,TRDV1,-,TGTGCTCTTGGGGGTCGCTCCTCCGGCGGAACCGATAAACTCATCTTT,CALGGRSSGGTDKLIF
TRDJ1,TRDD3,TRDV1,-,TGTGCTCTTGGGGAACGTGGTCTTCGGCTGGGGGATACGCAACAACTCATCTTT,CALGERGLRLGDTQQLIF
TRDJ1,-,TRDV1,-,TGTGCTCTTGGGGAACTCCATGAGGACGCTACCGATAAACTCATCTTT,CALGELHEDATDKLIF
TRDJ1,TRDD3,TRDV1,-,TGTGCTCTTGGGGAACTTCAGAGCCCTAACGGGGCCGGGGGATATCGGTCCGATAAACTCATCTTT,CALGELQSPNGAGGYRSDKLIF
TRDJ1,TRDD3,TRDV1,few,TGTGCTCTTGGGGAACTTTCTCCTACTGGGGGATTTGGGTACACCGATAAACTCATCTTT,CALGELSPTGGFGYTDKLIF
TRDJ1,-,TRDV1,-,TGTGCTCTTCGGAAGTCCATCACCCCTCTCACAGTCAGCGATAAACTCATCTTT,CALRKSITPLTVSDKLIF
TRDJ1,-,TRAV29/DV5,-,TGTGCAGCAAGAACGCCTTCCCAGATGGGGGACAATTTGTACACCGATAAACTCATCTTT,CAARTPSQMGDNLYTDKLIF
TRDJ1,TRDD3,TRDV1,few,TGTGCTCTTGGGACCGTTCCTATCTTCTTCCCAGACGGATACTGGGGGTACACCGATAAACTCATCTTT,CALGTVPIFFPDGYWGYTDKLIF
TRDJ1,TRDD2,TRDV1,-,TGTGCTCTTGGGAGCGGGCCTTCCTACGGCCCTTGGGGTCTGGGGACCACCGATAAACTCATCTTT,CALGSGPSYGPWGLGTTDKLIF
TRDJ1,-,TRDV1,few,TGTGCTCTTGGGGAGCAACTTCCCCCCGGGCGGGTAGGCACCGATAAACTCATCTTT,CALGEQLPPGRVGTDKLIF
TRDJ1,TRDD3,TRDV1,-,TGTGCTCTTGGGGAACTTGGATCCCCATACTGGGGGATACCTGCGCACACCGATAAACTCATCTTT,CALGELGSPYWGIPAHTDKLIF
TRDJ1,-,TRDV3,-,TGTGCCTTCACCCCTACCTCAGCGAACCAACCACTAGGTCCCTACACCGATAAACTCATCTTT,CAFTPTSANQPLGPYTDKLIF
TRDJ1,TRDD3,TRDV1,once,TGTGCTCTTGGGGACCGGGGGATACGAAAGGTGTACACCGATAAACTCATCTTT,CALGDRGIRKVYTDKLIF
TRDJ1,-,TRDV1,-,TGTGCTCTTGGCGAAAGGAGGACCGGGCGGGGGTTGTACACCGATAAACTCATCTTT,CALGERRTGRGLYTDKLIF
TRDJ1,TRDD3,TRDV1,few,TGTGCTCTTGGGGAACTAGGGAGGGACTGGGGGATACTACGAAATCCTTATAAACTCATCTTT,CALGELGRDWGILRNPYKLIF
TRDJ1,-,TRDV1,-,TGTGCTCTTGGGGAAGGTACCTTCAAACGGGGAACCCGGTACACCGATAAACTCATCTTT,CALGEGTFKRGTRYTDKLIF
TRDJ1,TRDD3,TRDV1,-,TGTGCTCTTGGGGAACGTCAGCCCCCTTCAATACTGGGGGATATAAGTCCTACTTACACCGATAAACTCATCTTT,CALGERQPPSILGDISPTYTDKLIF
TRDJ1,TRDD2,TRDV1,-,TGTGCTCTTGGGGTCTTCCTACGGGGAGGTAATAATGCCGATAAACTCATCTTT,CALGVFLRGGNNADKLIF
TRDJ1,TRDD3,TRDV1,-,TGTGCTCTTGGGGAACAGGTAAACTGGGGGGGCGATAAACTCATCTTT,CALGEQVNWGGDKLIF
TRDJ1,TRDD3,TRDV1,-,TGTGCTCTTGGGGAAAGTACCTCAGCGGGGGATTCGTACACCGATAAACTCATCTTT,CALGESTSAGDSYTDKLIF
TRDJ1,TRDD3,TRDV1,few,TGTGCTCTTGGGGAACGAGTCAAACTGGGGGAGGCCGATAAACTCATCTTT,CALGERVKLGEADKLIF
TRDJ1,-,TRDV1,-,TGTGCTCTTGGGGCCCCGTATACCCTTCGAACCGATAAACTCATCTTT,CALGAPYTLRTDKLIF
TRDJ1,TRDD3,TRDV1,-,TGTGCTCTTGGGGAACGGTCCAGGGACTGGGGACTTATGTACACCGATAAACTCATCTTT,CALGERSRDWGLMYTDKLIF
TRDJ1,TRDD3,TRDV1,-,TGTGCTCTTGGGGAACTATCGGGGGCGCCTTACTGGGGGACGCCGCGGACCGATAAACTCATCTTT,CALGELSGAPYWGTPRTDKLIF
TRDJ1,TRDD3,TRDV1,few,TGTGCTCTTGGGAAGAGGATATGGGGGATACGATCTAAATTCGCCAAAGTTACCGATAAACTCATCTTT,CALGKRIWGIRSKFAKVTDKLIF
TRDJ1,TRDD3,TRDV1,-,TGTGCTCTTGGGGTCCGTCAGAGCCCAGGACTGGGGGATTTCACCGATAAACTCATCTTT,CALGVRQSPGLGDFTDKLIF
TRDJ1,TRDD2,TRDV1,few,TGTGCTCTTGGGGAACCCTTTCGGCTTCCTACGGGTAGGGGGGTCTGGGTTGATAAACTCATCTTT,CALGEPFRLPTGRGVWVDKLIF
TRDJ1,-,TRDV1,-,TGTGCTCTTGGGGAACTAGATCCCACAGTTCTCATTATTTCTACGTTCGCCGATAAACTCATCTTT,CALGELDPTVLIISTFADKLIF
TRDJ1,TRDD3,TRDV1,-,TGTGCTCTTGGGGAACCCCGCCCCTCAGCTACTGGGGGATTGTCCGATAAACTCATCTTT,CALGEPRPSATGGLSDKLIF
TRDJ1,-,TRDV1,few,TGTGCTCTTGGGGACAGCACAGGGGGTAAACTCATCTTT,CALGDSTGGKLIF
TRDJ1,TRDD3,TRDV1,few,TGTGCTCTTGGGGAACTCCACTCCACAACTCGGCGCCGGATGGGGGATCCCCGATCACCCGATAAACTCATCTTT,CALGELHSTTRRRMGDPRSPDKLIF
TRDJ1,TRDD3,TRDV1,few,TGTGCTCTTGGGCCCCCCGCCAGGACTGGGGGATTTGCCATGTACACCGATAAACTCATCTTT,CALGPPARTGGFAMYTDKLIF
TRDJ1,TRDD3,TRDV1,-,TGTGCTCTTGGGGGCCCACCCACTGGGGGTTCGTACACCGATAAACTCATCTTT,CALGGPPTGGSYTDKLIF
TRDJ1,TRDD3,TRDV1,-,TGTGCTCTTGAGGGGGCTCCAGATTCCTTACTGGGGGTTTGGGGGTACACCGATAAACTCATCTTT,CALEGAPDSLLGVWGYTDKLIF
TRDJ1,TRDD3,TRDV1,few,TGTGCTCTTGGGGAACTAGTCCTACCCAATTCACTGGGGGATACTCAATACACCGATAAACTCATCTTT,CALGELVLPNSLGDTQYTDKLIF
TRDJ1,TRDD3,TRDV1,once,TGTGCTCTTGGGGAAGTCCCCGTATCTAACGTGGATACGCTAGAGGCCGATAAACTCATCTTT,CALGEVPVSNVDTLEADKLIF
TRDJ3,-,TRDV1,-,TGTGCTCTTGGGGAACTAAGCCCCCGAAGTTTCAGCTCCTGGGACACCCGACAGATGTTTTTC,CALGELSPRSFSSWDTRQMFF
TRDJ1,TRDD3,TRDV1,few,TGTGCTCTTGGGGAACCTGCCGGGGGATACGCACTTCGGGTCACGGACACCGATAAACTCATCTTT,CALGEPAGGYALRVTDTDKLIF
TRDJ2,TRDD3,TRDV1,few,TGTGCTCTTGGGGAACTCTTTCCCCCCTTGAGGGATACGGCTTTGACAGCACAACTCTTCTTT,CALGELFPPLRDTALTAQLFF